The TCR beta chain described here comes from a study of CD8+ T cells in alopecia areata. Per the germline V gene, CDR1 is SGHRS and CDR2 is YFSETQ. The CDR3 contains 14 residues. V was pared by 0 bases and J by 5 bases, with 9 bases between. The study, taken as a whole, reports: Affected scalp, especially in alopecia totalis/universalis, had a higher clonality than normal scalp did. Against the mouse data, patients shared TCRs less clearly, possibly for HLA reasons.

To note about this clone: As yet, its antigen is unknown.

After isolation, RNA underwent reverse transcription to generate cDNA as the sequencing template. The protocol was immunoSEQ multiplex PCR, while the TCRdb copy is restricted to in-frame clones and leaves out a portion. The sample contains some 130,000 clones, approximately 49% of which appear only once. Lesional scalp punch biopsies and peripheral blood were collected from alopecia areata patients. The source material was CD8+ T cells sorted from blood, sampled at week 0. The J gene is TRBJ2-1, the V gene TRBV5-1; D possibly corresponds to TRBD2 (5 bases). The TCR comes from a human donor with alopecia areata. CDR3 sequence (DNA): TGCGCCAGCAGCTTGGTCGGGCGGGACAATGAGCAGTTCTTC. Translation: CASSLVGRDNEQFF.